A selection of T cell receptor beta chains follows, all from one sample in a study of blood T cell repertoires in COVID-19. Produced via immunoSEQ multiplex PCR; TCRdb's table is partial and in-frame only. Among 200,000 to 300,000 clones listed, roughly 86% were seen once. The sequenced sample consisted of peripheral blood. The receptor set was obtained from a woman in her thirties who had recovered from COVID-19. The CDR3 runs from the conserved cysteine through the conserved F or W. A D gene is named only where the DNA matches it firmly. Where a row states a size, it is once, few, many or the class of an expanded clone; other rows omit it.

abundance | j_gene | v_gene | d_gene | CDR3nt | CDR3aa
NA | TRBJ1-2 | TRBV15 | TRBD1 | TGTGCCACCAGCAGACCGGGACAGGGGGCGGGGGGCTACACCTTC | CATSRPGQGAGGYTF
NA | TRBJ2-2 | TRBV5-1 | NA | TGCGCCAGCAGCTTTATGACAGGGAACACCGGGGAGCTGTTTTTT | CASSFMTGNTGELFF
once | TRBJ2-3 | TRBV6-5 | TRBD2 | TGTGCCAGCAGGGCTAGCGGGGGGGCCTTAGATACGCAGTATTTT | CASRASGGALDTQYF
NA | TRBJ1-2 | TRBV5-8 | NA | TGTGCCAGCAGCTTGGACACTATCTATGGCTACACCTTC | CASSLDTIYGYTF
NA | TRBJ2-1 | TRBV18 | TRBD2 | TGTGCCAGCTCACCGGGCGGACTAGCGGGGAACCTTGCCTACAATGAGCAGTTCTTC | CASSPGGLAGNLAYNEQFF
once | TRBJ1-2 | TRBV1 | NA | TGCACCAGCAGCCAAGATCGACTACGGGACAGGGAAGGCTACACCTTC | CTSSQDRLRDREGYTF
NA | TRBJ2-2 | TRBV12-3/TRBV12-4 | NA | TGTGCCGGAGCAATTTTGAACACCGGGGAGCTGTTTTTT | CAGAILNTGELFF
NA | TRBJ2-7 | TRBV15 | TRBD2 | TGTGCCACCAGCCCCGGGACGGGGGGGTACGAGCAGTACTTC | CATSPGTGGYEQYF
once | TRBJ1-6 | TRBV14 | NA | TGTGCCAGCAGCCAAGGTCCAGGGAAAAATTCACCCCTCCACTTT | CASSQGPGKNSPLHF
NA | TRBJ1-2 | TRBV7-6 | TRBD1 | TGTGCCAGCAGCTCCCGGGACAGAGATAACTATGGCTACACCTTC | CASSSRDRDNYGYTF
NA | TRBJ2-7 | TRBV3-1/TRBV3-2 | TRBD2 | TGTGCCAGCAGCCTTTCCGGGACTAGCGGGGGATGGGAGCAGTACTTC | CASSLSGTSGGWEQYF
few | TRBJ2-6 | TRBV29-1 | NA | TGCAGCGTCGACAGTGCCTCTGGGGCCAACGTCCTGACTTTC | CSVDSASGANVLTF
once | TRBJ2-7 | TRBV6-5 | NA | TGTGCCAGCACGCAGGGACTCTACGAGCAGTACTTC | CASTQGLYEQYF
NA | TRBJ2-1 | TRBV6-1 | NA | TGTGCCAGCAGTGAACTCTGGGCCAGGTACAATGAGCAGTTCTTC | CASSELWARYNEQFF
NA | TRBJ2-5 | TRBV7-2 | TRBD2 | TGTGCCAGCAGCACCAGCGGGGACGTCCTGGAGACCCAGTACTTC | CASSTSGDVLETQYF
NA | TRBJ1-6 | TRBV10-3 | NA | TGTGCCATCAGTGAACGACAGTTTGGTTCACCCCTCCACTTT | CAISERQFGSPLHF
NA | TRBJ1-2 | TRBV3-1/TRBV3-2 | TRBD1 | TGTGCCAGCAGCCAAGGCGGACAGGGGGTAGGTGGCTACACCTTC | CASSQGGQGVGGYTF
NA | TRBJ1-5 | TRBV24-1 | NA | TGTGCCACCAGTGCAGTATTACAGATTAATAGCAATCAGCCCCAGCATTTT | CATSAVLQINSNQPQHF
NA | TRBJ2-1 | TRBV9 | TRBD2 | TGTGCCAGCAGCGTAGGGGCTAGCGGGGGGTATAATGAGCAGTTCTTC | CASSVGASGGYNEQFF